The next 11 T cell receptor beta chains were all read from a single sample in a study of cytomegalovirus exposure and HLA in healthy donors. PCR used 60 Vbeta primers and 13 Jbeta primers. The data were produced by immunoSEQ multiplex PCR, yet TCRdb's version contains in-frame clones alone and is incomplete. Of 200,000 to 250,000 clones listed, around 83% are singletons. Specimen: PBMCs. These receptor sequences come from a girl aged 10-17 years in good health and CMV-seronegative.

This chain uses TRBV6-6 with TRBJ1-5; D unresolved. This CDR3 is 14 amino acids long. The germline V and J ends were trimmed by 5 bases and 1 base, with 9 bases remaining between them. Germline CDR1 is MNHNY and CDR2 is SVGAGI (reference sequence). The CDR3 is CASSSTPSNQPQHF. For the CDR3, the DNA is TGTGCCAGCAGTAGTACACCCAGCAATCAGCCCCAGCATTTT.

As concerns this clone: An end of the junction does not agree with germline; a read error may underlie this. This rearrangement joins TRBV11-2 to TRBJ2-5; perhaps TRBD2 as D (6 bases). CDR1 is SGHAT and CDR2 is FQNNGV in the germline V gene. CDR3 length equals 14 residues. CDR3 loop: CASSSHSGQETQYF. In DNA form, the CDR3 reads TGCGCCAGCAGCTCACATAGCGGCCAAGAGACCCAGTACTTC.

This rearrangement joins TRBV19 to TRBJ1-2, with TRBD1 as a possible D gene (5 bases). CDR1 and CDR2 (germline): LNHDA, SQIVND (reference sequence). This CDR3 is built from 13 residues. V dropped 3 bases and J dropped 4 bases, with 9 bases sitting between them. CDR3 amino acids: CASSMLDSYGYTF. The DNA for the CDR3 is TGTGCCAGTAGTATGCTCGACAGCTATGGCTACACCTTC.

In its sample, this clone was seen many times. CDR3 in amino acids: CASSYSETQYF. In DNA form, the CDR3 reads TGTGCCAGCAGTTATTCGGAGACCCAGTACTTC. The chain combines TRBV6-5 with TRBJ2-5; D gene ambiguous. The CDR3 runs to 11 residues. V was trimmed by 3 bases and J by 5 bases, leaving 4 bases between them. Germline V gene sequence: CDR1 MNHEY, CDR2 SVGAGI.

CDR3 loop: CASSLTGEDGYTF. The CDR3 coding sequence is TGTGCCAGCAGCTTAACAGGGGAGGATGGCTACACCTTC. This chain links TRBV7-9 with TRBJ1-2; TRBD1 matches 7 bases. V dropped 2 bases and J dropped 6; count of bases not matched to a gene: 3. The CDR3 is 13 amino acids. The germline CDR1 and CDR2 sequences are SEHNR and FQNEAQ (reference sequence).

This clone came up a few times. V is TRBV5-1 and J is TRBJ1-2; 7 bases line up with TRBD1. The CDR3 totals 15 residues. The germline V gene has CDR1 SGHRS and CDR2 YFSETQ. Unmatched junction bases numbered 12, after V lost 5 bases and J lost 5 bases. The CDR3, as DNA: TGCGCCAGCAGTCCCACAGGGGCCGGATCGTATGGCTACACCTTC. The encoded protein is CASSPTGAGSYGYTF.

Here the CDR3 DNA reads TGTGCCAGCATACGAAACCCGAGAGGGGGAGCTTTCTTT. It translates to CASIRNPRGGAFF. V and J are TRBV27 and TRBJ1-1; D perhaps matches TRBD1 (6 bases). The V end lost 7 bases, the J end lost 10 bases, and 19 bases lay between the germline ends. CDR3 length: 13 residues. Per germline, CDR1 MNHEY and CDR2 SMNVEV (reference sequence).

The V gene is TRBV4-1, the J gene TRBJ1-2; D possibly corresponds to TRBD1 (5 bases). This CDR3 contains 15 residues. Germline V gene sequence: CDR1 MGHRA, CDR2 YSYEKL. Trimming pared 5 bases from V and 0 bases from J, leaving 13 bases between. CDR3 loop: CASSVRQISNYGYTF. DNA for the CDR3: TGCGCCAGCAGCGTCCGACAGATTTCTAACTATGGCTACACCTTC.

The V and J genes are TRBV2 and TRBJ2-1; 11 bases agree with TRBD2. V gave up 7 bases and J gave up 4 bases; unmatched junction bases: 6. CDR3 size: 15 residues. Per the germline V gene, CDR1 is SNHLY and CDR2 is FYNNEI. CDR3 protein: CASTSGGTMYNEQFF. The CDR3 nucleotides are TGTGCCAGCACTAGCGGGGGGACGATGTACAATGAGCAGTTCTTC.

This clone was counted a few times. The V call is TRBV7-2, the J call TRBJ2-7, with 8 bases fitting TRBD1. This CDR3 has 14 amino acids. J gave up 2 bases and V 5 bases, and 5 bases lay outside the gene matches. In germline, CDR1 is SGHTA, CDR2 FQGNSA. The CDR3 region has the DNA TGTGCCAGCAGCCCCGGACAGGGCCCCTACGAGCAGTACTTC. This sequence encodes CASSPGQGPYEQYF.

This clone was picked up one time. The chain employs TRBV27 and TRBJ2-7, with TRBD2 identical over 8 bases. The length of the CDR3 is 13 residues. Trimming removed 8 bases from V and 6 bases from J; junction bases left unmatched: 9. The germline gives CDR1 MNHEY, CDR2 SMNVEV (reference sequence). The DNA for the CDR3 is TGTGCCAGCCGAGCGGGAGTAAAGCGCGAGCAGTACTTC. Protein product: CASRAGVKREQYF.